Listed below are T cell receptor beta chains from one sample, sequenced in a study of T cell responses to AZD1222 COVID-19 vaccine. Using immunoSEQ multiplex PCR, the repertoire was profiled, and TCRdb retains in-frame clones only, with some absent. The sample gives 250,000 to 300,000 clones, 90% to 95% of which show up once; roughly 0.6% is in the top ten. The source material was peripheral blood, sampled 28 days after the second AZD1222 dose. These receptors were taken from an adult who received the AZD1222 COVID-19 vaccine. Both conserved end residues are part of each CDR3. Each record gives: V gene, clone size, D gene, J gene, CDR3 protein, CDR3 DNA. A D gene is named only where the DNA matches it firmly. Only some rows state a clone size, as once, few, many or a class for expanded clones.

TRBV5-1	-	-	TRBJ1-1	CASSLGGSTEAFF	TGCGCCAGCAGCTTGGGGGGGAGCACTGAAGCTTTCTTT
TRBV3-1/TRBV3-2	-	TRBD1	TRBJ1-2	CASSPRGGGYTF	TGTGCCAGCAGCCCCAGGGGGGGTGGCTACACCTTC
TRBV3-1/TRBV3-2	-	-	TRBJ2-3	CASSRRGGTDTQYF	TGTGCCAGCAGCCGCCGCGGGGGCACAGATACGCAGTATTTT
TRBV7-9	-	-	TRBJ1-1	CASSLRGNRGTEAFF	TGTGCCAGCAGTTTACGGGGAAATCGGGGCACTGAAGCTTTCTTT
TRBV11-2	-	-	TRBJ1-2	CASSLGQSYGYTF	TGTGCCAGCAGCCTGGGGCAGTCCTATGGCTACACCTTC
TRBV6-2/TRBV6-3	-	-	TRBJ2-5	CASSKGETQYF	TGTGCCAGCAGTAAAGGGGAGACCCAGTACTTC
TRBV5-8	once	-	TRBJ1-1	CASILRVGQAFF	TGTGCCAGCATACTCCGGGTTGGTCAGGCTTTCTTT
TRBV18	-	TRBD1	TRBJ2-7	CASSPSGTGGAGEQYF	TGTGCCAGCTCACCCTCCGGGACAGGGGGCGCAGGGGAGCAGTACTTC
TRBV24-1	-	-	TRBJ1-2	CATSDLKGEGYTF	TGTGCCACCAGTGATTTGAAGGGAGAAGGCTACACCTTC
TRBV24-1	-	-	TRBJ1-3	CATSDRAGGTIYF	TGTGCCACCAGCGATCGGGCGGGGGGCACCATATATTTT
TRBV10-3	-	-	TRBJ2-2	CAIRGLIDTGELFF	TGTGCCATCAGAGGGTTGATAGACACCGGGGAGCTGTTTTTT
TRBV3-1/TRBV3-2	-	-	TRBJ2-1	CASSQQGTGNEQFF	TGTGCCAGCAGCCAACAAGGAACGGGCAATGAGCAGTTCTTC
TRBV11-2	-	TRBD1	TRBJ1-6	CASSLSAGGNSPLHF	TGTGCCAGCAGCTTATCTGCAGGGGGGAATTCACCCCTCCACTTT
TRBV21-1	-	-	TRBJ1-2	CASRVGAGYTF	TGTGCCAGCAGAGTGGGGGCTGGCTACACCTTC
TRBV20-1	-	-	TRBJ1-6	CSASAGPVIYNSPLHF	TGCAGTGCTAGTGCCGGACCGGTGATCTATAATTCACCCCTCCACTTT
TRBV5-1	-	-	TRBJ2-7	CASSLGIQYEQYF	TGCGCCAGCAGCTTAGGGATCCAATACGAGCAGTACTTC
TRBV11-2	-	-	TRBJ2-1	CASSSLKRTYYNEQFF	TGTGCCAGCAGCTCCCTCAAGCGGACTTACTACAATGAGCAGTTCTTC
TRBV5-4	-	-	TRBJ2-7	CASSLDTPEEQYF	TGTGCCAGCAGCCTTGACACCCCGGAGGAGCAGTACTTC
TRBV5-1	-	-	TRBJ1-2	CASSREDYGYTF	TGCGCCAGCAGTAGGGAGGACTATGGCTACACCTTC
TRBV3-1/TRBV3-2	-	-	TRBJ1-1	CASSPTDTEAFF	TGTGCCAGCAGCCCGACGGACACTGAAGCTTTCTTT
TRBV7-2	-	-	TRBJ2-7	CASSRDKTYEQYF	TGTGCCAGCAGCCGGGACAAGACCTACGAGCAGTACTTC
TRBV5-1	once	-	TRBJ2-5	CASSLEGLQETQYF	TGCGCCAGCAGCTTGGAGGGGCTACAAGAGACCCAGTACTTC
TRBV24-1	-	-	TRBJ1-3	CATSDQTEGNTIYF	TGTGCCACCAGTGATCAGACCGAAGGAAACACCATATATTTT
TRBV10-3	-	-	TRBJ2-7	CATLGTGSYEQYF	TGTGCCACCCTAGGGACTGGCTCCTACGAGCAGTACTTC
TRBV5-1	-	TRBD1	TRBJ1-3	CASSLGTDTIYF	TGCGCCAGCAGCCTCGGGACAGACACCATATATTTT
TRBV29-1	-	-	TRBJ2-5	CSARNRRNQETQYF	TGCAGCGCCAGGAATAGGAGGAACCAAGAGACCCAGTACTTC
TRBV6-5	-	TRBD1	TRBJ2-7	CASSSGQGMYEQYF	TGTGCCAGCAGTTCGGGACAGGGGATGTACGAGCAGTACTTC
TRBV28	-	-	TRBJ2-1	CASSFPWRGGNEQFF	TGTGCCAGCAGTTTCCCATGGAGAGGGGGCAATGAGCAGTTCTTC
TRBV5-4	-	TRBD1	TRBJ2-5	CASSTQTGKGQETQYF	TGTGCCAGCAGCACCCAGACAGGGAAGGGGCAAGAGACCCAGTACTTC
TRBV10-2	-	TRBD2	TRBJ2-5	CASSESLAATGTQYF	TGCGCCAGCAGTGAAAGCCTAGCGGCGACCGGGACCCAGTACTTC
TRBV2	-	TRBD2	TRBJ2-1	CANGTTNYNEQFF	TGTGCCAACGGGACTACCAACTACAATGAGCAGTTCTTC
TRBV25-1	-	-	TRBJ1-6	CASSYTGGSYNSPLHF	TGTGCCAGCAGTTACACGGGGGGGTCCTATAATTCACCCCTCCACTTT
TRBV28	-	TRBD1	TRBJ2-1	CASRGRDRDNDEQFF	TGTGCCAGCAGGGGGCGGGACAGGGATAACGATGAGCAGTTCTTC
TRBV20-1	-	-	TRBJ2-7	CSTTASYEQYF	TGCAGTACCACAGCCTCCTACGAGCAGTACTTC
TRBV18	-	TRBD2	TRBJ2-3	CASSQGLAGGSTDTQYF	TGTGCCAGCTCACAGGGACTAGCCGGAGGAAGCACAGATACGCAGTATTTT
TRBV12-3/TRBV12-4	-	TRBD2	TRBJ2-1	CASSYLAVNEQFF	TGTGCCAGCAGTTACCTAGCGGTCAATGAGCAGTTCTTC
TRBV12-5	-	-	TRBJ1-5	CASAADNQPQHF	TGTGCTAGTGCCGCGGACAATCAGCCCCAGCATTTT
TRBV18	-	TRBD1	TRBJ1-1	CASSPYTGENTEAFF	TGTGCCAGCTCACCTTACACAGGGGAGAACACTGAAGCTTTCTTT
TRBV15	-	TRBD1	TRBJ1-2	CATSRNRDRAYGYTF	TGTGCCACCAGCAGAAACCGGGACAGGGCCTATGGCTACACCTTC
TRBV2	-	TRBD2	TRBJ2-7	CASSPLASGAHEQYF	TGTGCCAGCAGTCCCCTTGCTAGCGGGGCCCACGAGCAGTACTTC
TRBV2	-	-	TRBJ1-5	CASGAGTANQPQHF	TGTGCCAGCGGGGCGGGAACAGCCAATCAGCCCCAGCATTTT
TRBV5-4	-	TRBD2	TRBJ2-1	CASTWSSGVGEQFF	TGTGCCAGCACCTGGAGTAGCGGGGTTGGGGAGCAGTTCTTC
TRBV5-6	-	-	TRBJ2-6	CASSFFGQSSGANVLTF	TGTGCCAGCAGCTTTTTTGGACAGAGCTCTGGGGCCAACGTCCTGACTTTC
TRBV19	-	TRBD2	TRBJ2-5	CASSRGGLPETQYF	TGTGCCAGTAGTAGGGGAGGGCTACCAGAGACCCAGTACTTC
TRBV7-9	-	-	TRBJ2-7	CASSLDGGGQAYEQYF	TGTGCCAGCAGCTTGGACGGGGGTGGACAGGCCTACGAGCAGTACTTC